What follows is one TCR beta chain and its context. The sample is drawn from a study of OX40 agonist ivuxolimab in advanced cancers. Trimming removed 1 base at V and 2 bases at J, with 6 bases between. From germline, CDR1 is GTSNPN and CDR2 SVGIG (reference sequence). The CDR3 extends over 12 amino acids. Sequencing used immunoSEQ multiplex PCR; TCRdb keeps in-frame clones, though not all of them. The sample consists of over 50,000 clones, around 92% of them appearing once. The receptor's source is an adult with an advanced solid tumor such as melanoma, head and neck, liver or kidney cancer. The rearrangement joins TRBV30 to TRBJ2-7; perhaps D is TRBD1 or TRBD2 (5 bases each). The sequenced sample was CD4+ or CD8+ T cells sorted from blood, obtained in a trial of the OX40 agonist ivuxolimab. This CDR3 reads CAWSGGTYEQYF. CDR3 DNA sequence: TGTGCCTGGAGTGGGGGGACCTACGAGCAGTACTTC.